These 12 T cell receptor beta chains originate from one sample sequenced in a study of CD8 T cells in Susac syndrome. Roughly 0.5 to 1 ug RNA was reverse transcribed with random hexamers. MiXCR, run by TCRdb on the immunoSEQ multiplex PCR reads, gives a single entry per CDR3 protein. The sample yields 15,000 to 20,000 distinct CDR3 sequences, 85% to 95% seen once. Sample: CD8+ T cells from PBMCs. The receptors derive from a human donor in good health.

V and J are TRBV7-8 and TRBJ2-7; tentative D call: TRBD1 (6 bases). Trimming took off 6 bases at V and 4 bases at J, with 22 bases between the two ends. This CDR3 region has 16 residues. CDR1 SGHVS and CDR2 FQNEAQ come from the germline V gene. For the CDR3, the DNA is TGTGCCAGCAGGACCCTTTTGGGGGCGAGGGGTTACGAGCAGTACTTC. It yields the protein CASRTLLGARGYEQYF.

V and J are TRBV5-6 and TRBJ2-1, with TRBD2 matching 7 bases. Losses at the gene ends were 2 bases for V and 5 bases for J; bases not matched to a gene: 10. In germline, CDR1 is SGHDT, CDR2 YYEEEE. The length of the CDR3 is 16 residues. The CDR3 coding sequence is TGTGCCAGCAGCTTCCTTTGGGACTATTCGAACAATGAGCAGTTCTTC. This encodes CASSFLWDYSNNEQFF. Filled out from reference TRBV5-6 and TRBJ2-1, the complete variable domain reads DAGVTQSPTHLIKTRGQQVTLRCSPKSGHDTVSWYQQALGQGPQFIFQYYEEEERQRGNFPDRFSGHQFPNYSSELNVNALLLGDSALYLCASSFLWDYSNNEQFFGPGTRLTVL.

The chain links TRBV3-1 to TRBJ2-1, with D possibly being TRBD2 (5 bases). Germline V lookup: CDR1 LGHDT, CDR2 YNNKEL (reference sequence). The CDR3 spans 14 residues. V was clipped by 0 bases and J by 4 bases, with 7 bases between them. For the CDR3, the DNA is TGTGCCAGCAGCCAAGATCGGGAATACAATGAGCAGTTCTTC. Residues: CASSQDREYNEQFF.

V gene TRBV5-6 combines with J gene TRBJ2-1; D may match TRBD1 or TRBD2 (5 bases each). Deletions cut 4 bases from V and 5 bases from J, with 19 bases between. CDR1 is SGHDT and CDR2 is YYEEEE in the germline V gene. The CDR3 runs to 16 residues. CDR3 coding DNA: TGTGCCAGCAGCGAGGAACGGGACGGCCGAAACAATGAGCAGTTCTTC. It translates to CASSEERDGRNNEQFF.

The chain recombines TRBV28 with TRBJ2-3, with D possibly TRBD2 on 6 matching bases. Trimming pared 8 bases from V and 4 bases from J, leaving 13 bases between. This CDR3 has 13 residues. CDR1 MDHEN and CDR2 SYDVKM come from the germline V gene. CDR3 sequence (DNA): TGTGCCAGCCGGGGACTTATCGCAGATACGCAGTATTTT. The encoded protein is CASRGLIADTQYF.

V and J are TRBV12-3 or TRBV12-4 and TRBJ2-5; possibly TRBD1 or TRBD2 for D (5 bases each). The CDR3 covers 16 residues. V was trimmed by 6 bases and J by 2 bases, leaving 19 bases between them. Here the CDR3 reads CASSRDSRGTQETQYF. In DNA, the CDR3 is TGTGCCAGCAGCCGCGACAGCCGGGGCACACAAGAGACCCAGTACTTC.

This rearrangement joins TRBV30 to TRBJ2-1; D is uncertain. Germline V lookup: CDR1 GTSNPN, CDR2 SVGIG (reference sequence). V was shortened by 1 base and J by 9 bases, with 7 bases between the two germline ends. The length of the CDR3 is 11 residues. The CDR3 DNA follows: TGTGCCTGGAGTGGAGTTACTGAGCAGTTCTTC. This encodes CAWSGVTEQFF.

V and J are TRBV5-4 and TRBJ1-2; no clear D gene. The V gene lost 2 bases and the J gene lost 2 bases, with 10 bases spanning the gap. This CDR3 contains 14 residues. From germline, CDR1 is SGHNT and CDR2 YYREEE (reference sequence). CDR3 in amino acids: CASSFRDDNYGYTF. The CDR3 nucleotides read TGTGCCAGCAGCTTCCGAGATGACAACTATGGCTACACCTTC.

The V call is TRBV6-5, the J call TRBJ2-7; 8 bases map to TRBD1. The CDR3 is made up of 15 amino acids. V lost 1 base to trimming and J lost 3 bases; unmatched junction nucleotides: 5. CDR1 and CDR2 from the germline V gene are MNHEY and SVGAGI. CDR3 residues: CASSYWAGGNYEQYF. In DNA, the CDR3 is TGTGCCAGCAGTTACTGGGCAGGGGGCAACTACGAGCAGTACTTC.

The DNA of the CDR3 is TGCGCCAGCAGCCAAAGCCCTAGAGTAGACAGGAACACTGAAGCTTTCTTT. It is translated as CASSQSPRVDRNTEAFF. The chain combines TRBV4-1 with TRBJ1-1; TRBD1 is a possible D gene (5 bases). Germline V gives CDR1 MGHRA, CDR2 YSYEKL. The CDR3 contains 17 residues. Trimming shortened V by 2 bases and J by 1 base, and 17 bases separated the two germline ends.

The chain couples TRBV28 to TRBJ2-1; 7 bases match TRBD2. Trimming cost V 6 bases and J 5 bases; bases outside gene matches: 4. Germline CDR1 reads MDHEN; CDR2 reads SYDVKM. The CDR3 totals 13 residues. This CDR3 reads CASSVREDNEQFF. The CDR3 DNA sequence: TGTGCCAGCAGCGTCCGGGAGGACAATGAGCAGTTCTTC.

The chain is built from TRBV27 and TRBJ2-2, with 11 bases aligning to TRBD2. The germline V gene encodes CDR1 MNHEY and CDR2 SMNVEV (reference sequence). This CDR3 is 17 amino acids long. The V segment lost 2 bases and the J segment 1 base; nucleotides outside the gene matches: 3. The CDR3 DNA reads as TGTGCCAGCAGTTTAGGTGGGACTAGCGGGAACACCGGGGAGCTGTTTTTT. This encodes CASSLGGTSGNTGELFF.